This note documents a single TCR beta chain sequence. This clone's antigen is unknown. No qualities accompany the bases; no much larger clone lies one base away. TCRbeta CDR3 regions were amplified from genomic DNA using the immunoSEQ Assay, a bias-controlled multiplex PCR. The published analysis was carried out like this. The number of nucleated cells in each sample was estimated from the amplification of reference gene primers within the assay. Sequence reads were collapsed and filtered to measure the absolute abundance of every unique TCRbeta CDR3 rearrangement. Productive Simpson clonality was computed per sample as the square root of Simpson's diversity index over productive rearrangements. This immuneACCESS table, as held by TCRdb, lists in-frame sequences with V and J called but not all clones. Of the missing ones, under half trace to an unresolved V gene in checked studies; the others have no known cause. From that table come the V and J calls and clone size; the DNA was used to work out D and trimming. The sample contains roughly 200,000 clones, 83% of them found a single time. The ten most abundant clones make up more than 4.5% of the sample.

This specimen comes from a study of blood T cell repertoires in COVID-19 (dated by TCRdb to the early 2020s). In terms of the full investigation: Collaborator samples came from the United States, Italy and Spain and covered acute and convalescent phases of COVID-19. The material from the prospective study consisted of cDNA or gDNA derived from T cells, B-cell-depleted T cells, or PBMCs. Deeply sampled blood TCRbeta repertoires from subjects exposed to, actively infected with, or recovered from COVID-19 were included in the dataset. The repertoires were released in a freely available public database intended as a resource for research on the immune response to SARS-CoV-2. Samples came from the ongoing ImmuneRACE study (first 160 participants) plus 1,254 subjects from 6 global collaborators. The sample metadata nearly always contained a de-identified subject ID, COVID-19 status, age in years and sex. HLA class I and class II types, where available, came from metadata supplied by the sample provider rather than from assay-based typing.

From the cysteine through the phenylalanine, the CDR3 covers 12 amino acids. Only the CDR3 part of the read is kept: 36 bases, read in frame from the first base. At the junction V is shortened by 7 bases and J by 0 bases, with 7 bases in between. CDR1 and CDR2 are read off the germline V gene (reference sequence) as MNHNY and SVGAGI. Participants in the prospective study were aged roughly 18 to 100 years, lived in 20 to 25 United States geographic areas, and enrolled through a virtual design. In the prospective study, cohorts were assigned on the basis of participant-reported clinical history obtained from a screening survey and a study questionnaire. A participant counted as exposed if, within 2 weeks of entering the study, that participant had been in contact with someone who had a PCR-confirmed or clinician-diagnosed COVID-19 case. Mobile phlebotomists in the prospective study collected whole blood, serum and a nasopharyngeal or oropharyngeal swab from every participant. Participants in the prospective study had the option to provide additional blood draws and questionnaires over an approximately two-month period. Before DNA extraction, prospective study blood samples were shipped either frozen or at room temperature.

Results and caveats for the whole study, not just this receptor: Clinical and demographic metadata were provided uncurated, with the amount varying by source and participant.

Sample: PBMCs or T cells enriched from blood (not recorded which). This sequence uses TRBV6-6 and TRBJ2-7; perhaps TRBD1 is the D gene, with 5 bases matching. This clonotype originated in a woman in her fifties or sixties who had been exposed to COVID-19. The DNA reads as follows: TGTGCCAGCACAGGGTCCTCCTACGAGCAGTACTTC. It translates to CASTGSSYEQYF.